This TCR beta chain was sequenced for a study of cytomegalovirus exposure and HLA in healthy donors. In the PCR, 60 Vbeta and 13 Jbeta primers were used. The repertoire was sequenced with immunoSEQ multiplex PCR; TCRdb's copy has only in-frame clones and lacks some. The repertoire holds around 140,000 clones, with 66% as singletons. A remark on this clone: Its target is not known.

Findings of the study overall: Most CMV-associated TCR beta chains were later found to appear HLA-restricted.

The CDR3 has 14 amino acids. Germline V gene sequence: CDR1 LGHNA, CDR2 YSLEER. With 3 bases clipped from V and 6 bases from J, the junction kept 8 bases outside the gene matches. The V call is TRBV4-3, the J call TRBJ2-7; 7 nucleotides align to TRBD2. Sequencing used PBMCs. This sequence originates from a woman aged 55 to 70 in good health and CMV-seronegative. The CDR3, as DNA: TGCGCCAGCAGCCAGGCGGCAGGCGGGAGCGAGCAGTACTTC. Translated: CASSQAAGGSEQYF.